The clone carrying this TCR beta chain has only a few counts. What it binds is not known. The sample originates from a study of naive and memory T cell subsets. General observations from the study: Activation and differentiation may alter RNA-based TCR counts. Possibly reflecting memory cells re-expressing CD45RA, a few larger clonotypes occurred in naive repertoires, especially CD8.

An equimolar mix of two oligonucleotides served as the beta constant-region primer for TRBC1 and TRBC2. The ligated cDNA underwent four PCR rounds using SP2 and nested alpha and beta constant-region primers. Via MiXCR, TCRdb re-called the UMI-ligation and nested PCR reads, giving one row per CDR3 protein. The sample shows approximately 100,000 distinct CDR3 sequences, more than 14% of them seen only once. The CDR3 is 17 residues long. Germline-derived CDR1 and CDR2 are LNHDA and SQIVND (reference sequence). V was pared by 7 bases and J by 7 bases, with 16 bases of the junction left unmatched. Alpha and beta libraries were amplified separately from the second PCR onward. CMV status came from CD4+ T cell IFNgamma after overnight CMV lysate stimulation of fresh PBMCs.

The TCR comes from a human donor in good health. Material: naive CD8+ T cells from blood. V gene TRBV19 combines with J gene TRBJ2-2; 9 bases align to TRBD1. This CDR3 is CASMMGGGQGRIGELFF. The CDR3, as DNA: TGTGCCAGTATGATGGGGGGGGGACAGGGACGAATCGGGGAGCTGTTTTTT.